The 13 T cell receptor beta chains below were found in one sample sequenced in a study of early T cells in non-severe SARS-CoV-2 infection. TCRdb re-analysed the 5' RACE reads in MiXCR, keeping a single row per CDR3 protein. The repertoire has 48,000 or so distinct CDR3 sequences, around 6.4% of them found once; the top ten carry 5.5% to 8%. Sample: whole blood, taken at baseline. The receptor source for this set is an adult who was a healthcare worker with PCR-confirmed SARS-CoV-2 infection or an uninfected control (not recorded which).

This clonotype has at least ten counts. The chain links TRBV29-1 to TRBJ2-7, with D possibly matching TRBD2 (7 bases). V lost 7 bases, J lost 6 bases, and 19 bases lay in between. This CDR3 region has 13 residues. In germline, CDR1 is SQVTM, CDR2 ANQGSEA. The CDR3 bases are TGCAGCGCCCTAATAGGGGGGGCGACCGAGCAGTACTTC. It encodes CSALIGGATEQYF.

This clonotype came up a few times. The genes are TRBV6-2 or TRBV6-3 and TRBJ2-2; D perhaps matches TRBD1 (5 bases). The CDR3 length is 15 residues. V lost 4 bases and J lost 1, with 10 bases in between. Per the germline V gene, CDR1 is MNHEY and CDR2 is SVGEGT. The chain's CDR3 is CASSFRQKNTGELFF. The CDR3 bases are TGTGCCAGCAGTTTTCGACAGAAGAACACCGGGGAGCTGTTTTTT.

The gene calls are TRBV29-1 and TRBJ1-1, with a possible D match to TRBD1 (6 bases). Trimming cost V 3 bases and J 4 bases, with 9 bases left between them. There are 12 residues in the CDR3. In germline, CDR1 is SQVTM, CDR2 ANQGSEA. CDR3 nucleotides: TGCAGCGTTGAGGGGGCGGGCACTGAAGCTTTCTTT. This gives the protein CSVEGAGTEAFF.

The rearrangement links TRBV5-1 to TRBJ1-4, with D possibly matching TRBD1 (6 bases). With 1 base removed from V and 5 bases from J, the gap between germline ends came to 9 bases. Per germline, CDR1 SGHRS and CDR2 YFSETQ. This CDR3 region has 14 residues. CDR3 sequence (DNA): TGCGCCAGCAGCTTGCCGGGGGGCAATGAAAAACTGTTTTTT. It translates to CASSLPGGNEKLFF.

In its sample, this clonotype was seen many times. The chain carries TRBV7-8 and TRBJ1-1; perhaps TRBD1 as D (5 bases). V lost 5 bases, J lost 4 bases, and 17 bases lay in between. This CDR3 region has 15 residues. The germline V gene has CDR1 SGHVS and CDR2 FQNEAQ. The CDR3 loop is CASSQPRDVGTEAFF. In DNA, the CDR3 is TGTGCCAGCAGCCAACCCAGGGACGTCGGCACTGAAGCTTTCTTT.

This chain connects TRBV6-6 to TRBJ1-4; D call uncertain. This CDR3 comprises 16 residues. CDR1 is MNHNY, CDR2 SVGAGI, per germline (reference sequence). With 2 bases removed from V and 4 bases from J, the gap between germline ends came to 14 bases. CDR3 bases: TGTGCCAGCAGTTACGACGCCTCGACCGTTAATGAAAAACTGTTTTTT. It encodes CASSYDASTVNEKLFF.

Details on this clonotype: One end of the junction is discordant with germline, which a read error may explain. This rearrangement joins TRBV6-2 or TRBV6-3 to TRBJ2-1; 7 positions match TRBD2. The CDR3 consists of 16 residues. Germline V gene lookup returns CDR1 MNHEY and CDR2 SVGEGT. CDR3 bases: TGTGCCGGCAGGAAGAATCACGGACTAGGAAGCAATGAGCAGTTCTTC. It encodes CAGRKNHGLGSNEQFF.

This clonotype has a count of ten or more. The V and J genes are TRBV19 and TRBJ2-2; D is unclear. The germline V gene has CDR1 LNHDA and CDR2 SQIVND (reference sequence). There are 15 residues in the CDR3. With 6 bases removed from V and 0 bases from J, the gap between germline ends came to 11 bases. The CDR3 nucleotides read TGTGCCAGTAGCCCTTCCGAGACGAACACCGGGGAGCTGTTTTTT. Translated: CASSPSETNTGELFF.

This chain links TRBV2 with TRBJ2-7; 7 nucleotides align to TRBD1. The CDR3 spans 12 residues. With V trimmed by 2 bases and J by 7 bases, 2 bases remained unmatched. CDR1 is SNHLY, CDR2 FYNNEI, per germline. CDR3 region: CASSERGPEQYF. CDR3 in DNA: TGTGCCAGCAGTGAAAGGGGGCCTGAGCAGTACTTC.

This clonotype has at least ten counts. The chain combines TRBV7-2 with TRBJ2-3; 7 nucleotides line up with TRBD2. This CDR3 contains 16 residues. Germline CDR1 and CDR2: SGHTA and FQGNSA. Trimming took 5 bases from V and 4 from J; bases not matched to a gene: 12. CDR3 loop: CASSNLPGRGPDTQYF. Here the CDR3 DNA reads TGTGCCAGCAGCAATCTCCCGGGGAGGGGACCAGATACGCAGTATTTT.

This chain uses TRBV24-1 with TRBJ2-3; D possibly corresponds to TRBD1 (6 bases). V lost 3 bases and J lost 2, with 11 bases in between. The CDR3 consists of 15 residues. Germline CDR1 KGHDR, CDR2 SFDVKD. CDR3 protein: CATSDPGQPTDTQYF. The CDR3 DNA is TGTGCCACCAGTGATCCCGGACAGCCCACAGATACGCAGTATTTT.

Many counts were recorded for this clonotype. The J gene is TRBJ2-5, the V gene TRBV20-1, with D perhaps matching TRBD2 (6 bases). Deletions cut 6 bases from V and 5 bases from J, with 13 bases between. CDR1 is DFQATT and CDR2 is SNEGSKA in the germline V gene (reference sequence). The CDR3 runs to 12 residues. The CDR3 DNA sequence: TGCAGTGCCCGGGGGATCGGGGAGACCCAGTACTTC. Protein product: CSARGIGETQYF.

At least ten counts were recorded for this clonotype. The V call is TRBV24-1, the J call TRBJ2-1, with unresolved D. Germline V lookup: CDR1 KGHDR, CDR2 SFDVKD. The CDR3 has 14 residues. The V gene lost 4 bases and the J gene lost 4 bases, with 10 bases spanning the gap. The DNA for the CDR3 is TGTGCCACCAGTGACCAGGACGGATACAATGAGCAGTTCTTC. Translated, it gives CATSDQDGYNEQFF.